This TCR beta chain was observed in a study of human T cells and chemical hapten exposure (dated by TCRdb to the early 2020s). About the study as a whole: For sensitization, 2% DPC in acetone was applied to a 2 cm by 2 cm area of upper inner arm skin. Patch testing was done on the upper back using Finn chambers containing 0.01% DPC, and results were scored after 6 days according to International Contact Dermatitis Research Group standards. Blood was sampled from patients pre-sensitization (week 0) and at 2, 6 and about 24 weeks after DPC sensitization. In alopecia patients, the study followed how the peripheral blood TCR repertoire changed in vivo over primary and secondary sensitization to diphenylcyclopropenone (DPC), a hapten. Alopecia areata with under or over 50% scalp involvement, alopecia totalis and alopecia universalis were represented in the patient cohort, which was mostly female. Libraries were pooled for sequencing, and per-sample TCR yields varied mainly because of small differences in library volumes within the pool. Around 30 alopecia patients provided blood for TCR sequencing at one to four time points (pre-sensitization, 2, 6 and 24 weeks). Throughout the study period of 20 to 30 weeks, patients also received therapeutic DPC doses to the scalp every week.

Preparation of the library involved RACE. The instrument was a NextSeq 500. During library preparation, unique molecular identifiers were attached to individual cDNA molecules so that TCRs could be counted quantitatively and reproducibly. Both TCR alpha and TCR beta chains were sequenced from each blood RNA sample. In the original analysis: Samples had a median of roughly 98,000 TCRs, with a range from roughly 23,224 to 700,000. The Decombinator software suite was used to annotate V, J and CDR3 in the TCR reads. Every sample was subsampled to the same number of TCRs (28,000) for the PS versus PT1 abundance plots. TCRs were defined as expanded if absent before sensitization and observed at least eight times at the 2-week time point. TCRdb's own reprocessing of the public reads used fastp at Q25 and MiXCR and kept productive beta chains. Rows merge per CDR3 protein into single entries with the most common DNA and genes. TCRdb, not the authors, supplied the V and J calls. This sample holds fewer than 350,000 distinct CDR3 sequences; about 7.7% were observed only once. The biggest ten clones account for 1.2% of the sample.

Findings and caveats that apply to the study as a whole: Because all patients had alopecia, a presumed autoimmune disease, the immune response of the patients might differ from that of healthy individuals. After repeated subsampling, the strength of the expansion versus patch-test correlation and the threshold at which it became significant changed. Expanded TCRs formed significantly more large CDR3 similarity clusters than pre-sensitization or healthy control sets, consistent with antigen-driven responses. The number of PT1 expanded TCRs positively correlated with patch test score, significant at thresholds 8, 16 and 32 but not 4. No change with DPC sensitization was found in the number of TCRs above 1 in 1000 frequency, and no evidence of global repertoire structure alterations was found.

This clonotype was observed a handful of times. The antigen it recognizes is unknown. Base qualities were left out, and no much larger clone turns up one base away. The sample's time point label, decoded: pre-sensitization, week 0. In the paper's terms, the treatment or condition label means: therapeutic diphenylcyclopropenone sensitization with weekly scalp DPC. At every patch-test visit, the blood draw took place before the patch test was put on. Patients were eligible if aged 18 to 70, diagnosed with alopecia and judged suitable for DPC therapy, and pregnant patients were excluded. Unfractionated whole blood was collected in Tempus Blood RNA tubes, and total RNA was extracted from that blood. Trimming takes 4 bases off V and 0 bases off J; junction bases not matched to a gene: 3. Including cysteine and phenylalanine, the CDR3 has 15 amino acids. The retained sequence is limited to the CDR3, 45 bases, with the frame set at the first base.

The sequenced sample was whole blood, obtained in connection with sensitization to the hapten diphenylcyclopropenone (DPC). This sequence originates from a man younger than 35 with alopecia areata. Some clones in this sample may be carry-over from other donors' samples. Recombination linked TRBV12-3 or TRBV12-4 to TRBJ2-7, with 10 bases matching TRBD2. The DNA sequence is TGTGCCAGCAGTTGGACTAGCGGTAGCTCCTACGAGCAGTACTTC. It encodes CASSWTSGSSYEQYF.